This is a list of T cell receptor beta chains from one sample in a study of shared clonotypes between healthy human individuals. Data came from immunoSEQ multiplex PCR; TCRdb stores just in-frame clones and leaves some out. The sample includes 550,000 to 650,000 clones, 96% seen only once; the top ten take about 0.11%. The sequenced sample consisted of naive CD8+ T cells sorted from blood. The receptors derive from a young woman in good health. The CDR3 runs from the conserved cysteine through the conserved F or W. A D gene is named only where the DNA matches it firmly. Clone size is stated in some rows and not others, as once, few, many or a class when expanded.

clone_size cdr3_length j_call v_call d_call cdr3_nt cdr3_aa
NA 18 TRBJ2-6 TRBV6-1 TRBD2 TGTGCCAGCAGTGAAGGGCTAGCGGGAGTAGCCGGGGCCAACGTCCTGACTTTC CASSEGLAGVAGANVLTF
NA 14 TRBJ1-4 TRBV27 TRBD1 TGTGCCAGCACGAAGGACAGGGGAGATGAAAAACTGTTTTTT CASTKDRGDEKLFF
NA 17 TRBJ1-1 TRBV28 NA TGTGCCAGCAGTTTGAGTGGTGTCACCCCTATGAACACTGAAGCTTTCTTT CASSLSGVTPMNTEAFF
NA 15 TRBJ2-1 TRBV6-5 NA TGTGCCAGCACCAAGGGGACCCCACGCTACAATGAGCAGTTCTTC CASTKGTPRYNEQFF
NA 13 TRBJ1-3 TRBV7-9 NA TGTGCCAGCCTGACAGGCTCTGGAAACACCATATATTTT CASLTGSGNTIYF
once 16 TRBJ2-4 TRBV2 NA TGTGCCAGCAGTGAATTGGAGGGAACGTCCAAAAACATTCAGTACTTC CASSELEGTSKNIQYF
NA 11 TRBJ2-1 TRBV5-4 NA TGTGCCAGCAGCTTGGTCAGCGAGCAGTTCTTC CASSLVSEQFF
NA 16 TRBJ1-2 TRBV7-9 NA TGTGCCAGCAGCTTATGGGAAGCTGAATTACACTATGGCTACACCTTC CASSLWEAELHYGYTF
NA 14 TRBJ2-7 TRBV11-2 NA TGTGCCAGCAGCTTACCCCCGGGGACCTACGAGCAGTACTTC CASSLPPGTYEQYF
NA 16 TRBJ1-1 TRBV4-1 NA TGCGCCAGCAGCCTTAACTATAGGACCGGGAACGCTGAAGCTTTCTTT CASSLNYRTGNAEAFF
NA 14 TRBJ1-1 TRBV13 TRBD1 TGTGCCAGCAGCTTAGAAGGGGGCAAGGCTGAAGCTTTCTTT CASSLEGGKAEAFF
NA 14 TRBJ1-1 TRBV6-1 NA TGTGCCAGCAGTGAGTGGCAGAGGAACACTGAAGCTTTCTTT CASSEWQRNTEAFF
NA 16 TRBJ2-1 TRBV5-6 TRBD2 TGTGCCAGCAGCTTGGAAGTTGCGGGAGTGCGGAATGAGCAGTTCTTC CASSLEVAGVRNEQFF
NA 16 TRBJ2-3 TRBV13 TRBD2 TGTGCCAGCAGATACGGGACTAGCGGAAGCACAGATACGCAGTATTTT CASRYGTSGSTDTQYF
NA 16 TRBJ2-2 TRBV5-4 TRBD2 TGTGCCAGCAGCAAGGCACTAGCGGACTCGACCGGGGAGCTGTTTTTT CASSKALADSTGELFF
NA 14 TRBJ1-1 TRBV25-1 TRBD1 TGTGCCAGCAGTGCATACAGGGGGGACACTGAAGCTTTCTTT CASSAYRGDTEAFF
NA 12 TRBJ2-1 TRBV6-1 NA TGTGCCAGCAGAGACTCGTACAATGAGCAGTTCTTC CASRDSYNEQFF